This T cell receptor (beta chain) was obtained from a study of Ad26.COV2.S vaccination and SARS-CoV-2 variants. Method: immunoSEQ multiplex PCR; TCRdb's copy keeps in-frame clones and lacks some. The sample holds approximately 480,000 clones, around nine tenths seen once. This CDR3 has 14 residues. CDR1 is GTSNPN, CDR2 SVGIG, per germline (reference sequence). Trimming removed 0 bases at V and 7 bases at J, with 15 bases between. Documented treatment: 19 received Ad26.COV2.S at low or high dose, single or two shots; five or six received placebo; per-sample allocation not given. Specimen acquisition occurred on day 63 following the initial vaccine or placebo injection.

The sequence was obtained from a person between 18 and 60 years old who received the Ad26.COV2.S COVID-19 vaccine or a placebo. The sample here was peripheral blood, taken in a trial of Ad26.COV2.S vaccine versus placebo. The chain couples TRBV30 to TRBJ1-2; D might be TRBD1 (5 bases). The DNA of the CDR3 is TGTGCCTGGAGTGTACGTCGGGGCGCGGGTGGCTACACCTTC. This translates into CAWSVRRGAGGYTF.